Included here is one T cell receptor (beta chain) sequence, with context. Its specificity is not known. This likely stems from a read error, as it lies one base from a far larger clone. The data stem from a study of shared clonotypes between healthy human individuals. Unsorted PBMC replicate PCRs drew on around 300 ng DNA, representing 25,000 to 30,000 T cell genomes. Unsorted PBMC DNA was sequenced on ten immunoSEQ deep assay plates. Original methodology: Filtering was not the same, since immunoSEQ gave junction-only sequences without quality scores. Only in-frame clones appear in the TCRdb table, and some are missing; sequencing was by immunoSEQ multiplex PCR. The V and J calls and the clone size are those of that table, but D and trimming were determined from the DNA. The top ten clones hold around 12% of a sample with fewer than 650,000 clones, about 80% of them seen once. Study-level findings and limits: Tissues were not sampled, only blood, and their repertoires likely differ.

In germline, CDR1 is SNHLY, CDR2 FYNNEI. This CDR3 is built from 16 residues. Sequenced input: PBMCs. This clonotype was obtained from a woman between 40 and 55 years old in good health. Some clones in this sample may be carry-over from other donors' samples. The rearrangement joins TRBV2 to TRBJ2-5; D is perhaps TRBD1 (6 bases). DNA for the CDR3: TGTGTCAGCTCTGCCAATACAGGGATGAACGGAGAGACCCAGTACTTC. Translated: CVSSANTGMNGETQYF.